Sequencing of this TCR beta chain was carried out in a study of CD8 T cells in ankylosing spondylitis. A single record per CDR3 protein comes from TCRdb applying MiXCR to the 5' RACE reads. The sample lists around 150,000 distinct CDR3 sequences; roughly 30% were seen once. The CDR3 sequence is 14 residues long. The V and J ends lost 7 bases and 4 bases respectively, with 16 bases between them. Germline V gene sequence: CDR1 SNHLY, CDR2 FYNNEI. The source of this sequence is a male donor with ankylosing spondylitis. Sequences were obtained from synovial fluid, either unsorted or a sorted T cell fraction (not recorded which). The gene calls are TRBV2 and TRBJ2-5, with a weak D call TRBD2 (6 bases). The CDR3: CASISMGRRETQYF. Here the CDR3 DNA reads TGTGCCAGCATCAGTATGGGGAGGCGAGAGACCCAGTACTTC. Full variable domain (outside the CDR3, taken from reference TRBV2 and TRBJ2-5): EPEVTQTPSHQVTQMGQEVILRCVPISNHLYFYWYRQILGQKVEFLVSFYNNEISEKSEIFDDQFSVERPDGSNFTLKIRSTKLEDSAMYFCASISMGRRETQYFGPGTRLLVL.